The source of this T cell receptor beta chain is a study of breast tumors, draining lymph nodes, adjacent tissues. General study points: Luminal-like breast cancer showed significantly higher tumor–nontumor repertoire similarity than basal-like.

The lymph nodes were axillary draining lymph nodes from breast cancer patients. V was trimmed by 6 bases and J by 2 bases, leaving 20 bases between them. The CDR3 spans 18 residues. For this clonotype: Its specificity is unknown.

MiXCR, applied by TCRdb to the multiplex PCR reads, yields one record per CDR3 protein. This sample has about 200,000 distinct CDR3 sequences, with roughly 31% found just once. The clonotype was recovered from a female donor with breast cancer. Some clones in this sample may be carry-over from other donors' samples. The sequenced material came from axillary lymph node tissue. The chain employs TRBV12-3 or TRBV12-4 and TRBJ2-6; a weak D match, TRBD2 (7 bases). CDR3 sequence: CASSNIGGGPPGANVLTF. CDR3 nucleotide sequence: TGTGCCAGCAGCAACATTGGGGGGGGGCCTCCTGGGGCCAACGTCCTGACTTTC.